The T cell receptor (beta chain) described here comes from a study of somatic mutations in cytotoxic T cells in rheumatoid arthritis. On the study more broadly: Patient blood, roughly 33 ml in EDTA, was obtained immediately after diagnosis and prior to the start of any treatment.

Study-wide results and limits: Patients with rheumatoid arthritis showed a slight underrepresentation of TRBV07, a finding that was never subjected to any adjustment for multiple comparisons. Among rheumatoid arthritis patients and age-matched healthy controls, CD8+ T-cell clonality was not significantly different.

With regard to this clone: The antigen is undetermined.

From germline, CDR1 is MNHNS and CDR2 SASEGT. V lost 9 bases to trimming and J lost 5 bases, with 14 bases between them. The CDR3 runs to 13 residues. Generated by immunoSEQ multiplex PCR, the TCRdb table keeps only in-frame clones and is missing some. This sample carries a few thousand clones, about nine tenths of them seen once, and the ten largest clones take roughly 34%. This chain links TRBV6-1 with TRBJ2-1; D ambiguous. The sequence was obtained from a woman aged 55-75 years with rheumatoid arthritis. The sequencing sample was made of CD8+ T cells sorted from blood. The chain's CDR3 is CARPSVNHNEQFF. CDR3 in DNA: TGTGCCAGGCCATCAGTTAACCACAATGAGCAGTTCTTC.